This T cell receptor beta chain was sequenced during a study of blood T cell repertoires in COVID-19. The CDR3 runs to 14 residues. Germline V lookup: CDR1 LNHDA, CDR2 SQIVND (reference sequence). V dropped 5 bases and J dropped 4 bases, with 12 bases sitting between them. This clone was seen once. Measured with immunoSEQ multiplex PCR; TCRdb has only the in-frame clones, and not every one. The table shows more than 250,000 clones, with about nine tenths occurring only once. The genes are TRBV19 and TRBJ1-3; D gene ambiguous. The sequence derives from a young woman with COVID-19, enrolled during active disease. The sample comprised peripheral blood. The CDR3 DNA reads TGTGCCAGTAGTGCGGCCGTGACCGGAAACACCATATATTTT. It codes for CASSAAVTGNTIYF.